Reported below is one T cell receptor (beta chain). Its antigen is unknown. Input was about 616 ng to 6,500 ng of genomic DNA from tumor or blood. Produced via immunoSEQ multiplex PCR; TCRdb's table is partial and in-frame only. The sample has around 35,000 clones, roughly 73% seen once. The data derive from a study of T cells in tumors after PD-1 blockade. Study-level results: Some novel exhausted tumor clones appeared in pre-treatment blood, suggesting peripheral recruitment.

Germline V CDR1 and CDR2: MNHNS, SASEGT. The CDR3 consists of 15 residues. Unmatched junction bases numbered 13, after V lost 3 bases and J lost 9 bases. Sequences were derived from PBMCs, sampled after anti-PD-1 treatment. This clonotype was sampled from a human donor with basal cell carcinoma. This chain joins TRBV6-1 and TRBJ1-2, with 7 bases matching TRBD1. The CDR3 DNA follows: TGTGCCAGCAGTGATCAGATGGGACAGCCAGGTAGCTACACCTTC. This sequence encodes CASSDQMGQPGSYTF.